This TCR beta chain was recorded in a study of regulatory T cells in long-lasting Graves disease. Libraries of TCR beta came from iRepertoire HTBI primers plus Arm-PCR of CDR3 regions. TCRdb analysed the multiplex PCR reads with MiXCR anew, one entry per CDR3 protein. The table includes hundreds of thousands of distinct CDR3 sequences, approximately 15% detected once. V lost 6 bases to trimming and J lost 6 bases, with 11 bases between them. This CDR3 comprises 13 residues. This clonotype was counted many times. The time point is: newly diagnosed GD, antithyroid drugs for less than 3 months. Preparation of the TCR library used RNA extracted from PBMCs. These records were also assigned to another study, of T cells in Graves' hyperthyroidism and ophthalmopathy. From that report: Diagnosis rested on symptoms, serum thyroxine and TRAb, thyroid ultrasound, and orbital computed tomography.

The input for sequencing was peripheral blood mononuclear cells (PBMCs), taken at new diagnosis, from a patient treated with antithyroid drugs. This receptor was obtained from a woman younger than 45 with Graves disease. V gene TRBV12-3 or TRBV12-4 combines with J gene TRBJ2-2; a possible D gene is TRBD2 (5 bases). CDR3 nucleotide sequence: TGTGCCAGCAGCCGGGATGCCTCCGGGGAGCTGTTTTTT. It is translated as CASSRDASGELFF.